A selection of T cell receptor beta chains follows, all from one sample in a study of T-cell memory formation after mild COVID-19. TCRdb reanalysed the 5' RACE reads using MiXCR and keeps one entry per CDR3 protein. The sample has roughly 480,000 distinct CDR3 sequences; approximately 25% are singletons. Sequences were obtained from PBMCs or a T cell subset sorted from them (not recorded which). Receptors originate from an adult woman who had mild COVID-19 (a few samples of this study predate the infection). Cell type and time point are not known. Both conserved end residues are part of each CDR3. Each record gives: D gene, J gene, V gene, clone size, CDR3 DNA, CDR3 protein. A D gene is named only where the DNA matches it firmly. Rows give clone size only sometimes, using once, few, many, or a class for an expanded clone.

.	TRBJ1-2	TRBV12-3/TRBV12-4	.	TGTGCCAGCAGTAAAGCAGGTGGCTACACCTTC	CASSKAGGYTF
TRBD2	TRBJ2-1	TRBV10-3	few	TGTGCCATCAGTGAGTCATTCCGTACGGAGCGGGAGCCCCTCTCCCCCCAGTTCTTC	CAISESFRTEREPLSPQFF
.	TRBJ2-5	TRBV2	few	TGTGCCAGCAGCGACACCTGGGGAGCCCAAGAGACCCAGTACTTC	CASSDTWGAQETQYF
.	TRBJ1-5	TRBV3-1	.	TGTGCCAGCAGCCAAGACATGGTCCAACCCCAGCATTTT	CASSQDMVQPQHF
TRBD2	TRBJ2-1	TRBV5-1	few	TGCGCCAGCAGATACAGCGGGGGGGCCCCCTACAATGAGCAGTTCTTC	CASRYSGGAPYNEQFF
TRBD2	TRBJ2-7	TRBV5-5	once	TGTGCCAGCAGCAAAACTAGCGGTCCTACGAAGCAGTACTTC	CASSKTSGPTKQYF
.	TRBJ1-5	TRBV24-1	.	TGTGCCACCAGTTATCGGGCAGATCAGCCCCAGCATTTT	CATSYRADQPQHF
TRBD1	TRBJ2-2	TRBV18	.	TGTGCCAGCTCACCTCGGACAGGGGTAAACACCGGGGAGCTGTTTTTT	CASSPRTGVNTGELFF
.	TRBJ2-1	TRBV5-1	many	TGCGCCAGCAGCTTGGGGACAGCCTCACCGGGGGATGAGCAGTTCTTC	CASSLGTASPGDEQFF
TRBD2	TRBJ2-1	TRBV27	few	TGTGCCAGCAGTTTCCCCGGGAGGGCCAATGAGCAGTTCTTC	CASSFPGRANEQFF
TRBD2	TRBJ2-7	TRBV12-3/TRBV12-4	.	TGTGCCAGCACCCGGGGACTAGCGGGGCCTATTAGCTCCTACGAGCAGTACTTC	CASTRGLAGPISSYEQYF
TRBD1	TRBJ2-7	TRBV3-1	few	TGTGCCAGCAGCCCTCAGGGACAGGGAGGGTGGGGGCAGTACTTC	CASSPQGQGGWGQYF
TRBD1	TRBJ1-5	TRBV4-2	.	TGTGCCAGCAGCCGAGGGACAGGGGCGTTCAATCAGCCCCAGCATTTT	CASSRGTGAFNQPQHF
TRBD1	TRBJ2-2	TRBV7-9	.	TGTGCCAGCAGACTGGACAGGGCGTCCGGGGAGCTGTTTTTT	CASRLDRASGELFF
TRBD1	TRBJ2-4	TRBV5-4	few	TGTGCCAGCAGCCAAGGGGGCGCCAAAAACATTCAGTACTTC	CASSQGGAKNIQYF
.	TRBJ2-1	TRBV7-6	.	TGTGCCAGCAGCTTCGACACAACCTACAATGAGCAGTTCTTC	CASSFDTTYNEQFF
.	TRBJ1-1	TRBV5-1	.	TGCGCCAGCAGCTTGGGGGATAACACTGAAGCTTTCTTT	CASSLGDNTEAFF
TRBD2	TRBJ2-1	TRBV12-3/TRBV12-4	few	TGTGCCAGCAGTTTAAGGGGGACTAGCGGGAGGGCCCTCTTGAGGAATGAGCAGTTCTTC	CASSLRGTSGRALLRNEQFF
.	TRBJ2-5	TRBV4-3	few	TGCGCCAGCAGCCAAGATTTAGGTAGAGCGTCGTACCAAGAGACCCAGTACTTC	CASSQDLGRASYQETQYF
.	TRBJ1-3	TRBV15	.	TGTGCCACCAGCAGAGATTTGGCACGGCTCTCTGGAAACACCATATATTTT	CATSRDLARLSGNTIYF
.	TRBJ2-1	TRBV25-1	few	TGTGCCAGCAGTGATCGGTGGCGGGGTGGCATGGATGAGCAGTTCTTC	CASSDRWRGGMDEQFF
TRBD1	TRBJ2-2	TRBV18	few	TGTGCCAGCTCAATAACGACAGGGGGGCCGACCGGGGAGCTGTTTTTT	CASSITTGGPTGELFF
.	TRBJ2-2	TRBV20-1	few	TGCAGTGCTAGAGATCTTTTGAGAGGGATGAGCACCGGGGAGCTGTTTTTT	CSARDLLRGMSTGELFF
TRBD2	TRBJ2-1	TRBV10-3	.	TGTGCCATCAGTGAGTCTAGGGCTAGCGGGGTTCCGAGCTCCTACAATGAGCAGTTCTTC	CAISESRASGVPSSYNEQFF
TRBD2	TRBJ2-7	TRBV7-8	few	TGTGCCAGCAGCGAGACTAGCGGTGTCTACGAGCAGTACTTC	CASSETSGVYEQYF
.	TRBJ1-1	TRBV7-9	few	TGTGCCAGCAGCTTAGTATATGAAGCTTTCTTT	CASSLVYEAFF